These 27 T cell receptor beta chains were sequenced from one sample in a study of CDR3 diversity in severe acne. One entry per CDR3 protein results from TCRdb running MiXCR on the PCR reads. The table shows some 84,000 distinct CDR3 sequences, with 51% occurring only once. What was sequenced was blood. These receptors all stem from a male donor in good health, without acne.

V usage is TRBV7-9 and J usage is TRBJ2-3; perhaps D is TRBD1 or TRBD2 (6 bases each). CDR1 and CDR2 from the germline V gene are SEHNR and FQNEAQ (reference sequence). Trimming stripped 6 bases from V and 7 bases from J, with 14 bases between. The CDR3 runs 13 residues. The CDR3 region has the DNA TGTGCCAGCAGTCTTACGGGGGCTAATACGCAGTATTTT. Translated: CASSLTGANTQYF. Full variable domain (rest looked up from reference TRBV7-9 and TRBJ2-3): DTGVSQNPRHKITKRGQNVTFRCDPISEHNRLYWYRQTLGQGPEFLTYFQNEAQLEKSRLLSDRFSAERPKGSFSTLEIQRTEQGDSAMYLCASSLTGANTQYFGPGTRLTVL.

In its sample, this clonotype was seen many times. The chain combines TRBV6-6 with TRBJ2-3; 13 nucleotides align to TRBD2. Germline assignment: CDR1 MNHNY and CDR2 SVGAGI (reference sequence). V shed 6 bases and J 0 bases; nucleotides not matched to a gene: 3. There are 16 residues in the CDR3. CDR3 DNA sequence: TGTGCCAGCAGAACTAGCGGGAGGGGTAGCACAGATACGCAGTATTTT. Protein sequence: CASRTSGRGSTDTQYF.

This clonotype has just a few counts. The genes are TRBV6-4 and TRBJ2-7; 10 bases are shared with TRBD2. Trimming cost V 4 bases and J 4 bases; bases outside gene matches: 4. The CDR3 runs 14 residues. Germline CDR1 and CDR2: MRHNA and SNTAGT. CDR3 coding DNA: TGTGCCAGCAGTGCCGGGACTAGCGAGTACGAGCAGTACTTC. Its translation is CASSAGTSEYEQYF.

This clonotype was observed once. This CDR3 reads CSVGGTARGYGYTF. Written as DNA, the CDR3 is TGCAGCGTAGGAGGGACGGCACGAGGCTATGGCTACACCTTC. The chain combines TRBV29-1 with TRBJ1-2; TRBD1 might be the D (5 bases). This CDR3 spans 14 amino acids. V shed 6 bases and J shed 4 bases, with 18 bases lying between them. Germline assignment: CDR1 SQVTM and CDR2 ANQGSEA.

This clonotype has only a few counts. The chain has TRBV29-1 and TRBJ2-7; TRBD2 aligns across 8 bases. From germline, CDR1 is SQVTM and CDR2 ANQGSEA. V lost 6 bases, J lost 0 bases, and 4 bases stayed unmatched. The CDR3 is 13 amino acids. The CDR3 loop reads CSVPLAGSYEQYF. CDR3 DNA sequence: TGCAGCGTCCCTCTAGCGGGCTCCTACGAGCAGTACTTC.

The chain uses TRBV20-1 and TRBJ1-5; no definite D call. V lost 0 bases and J lost 5, with 14 bases in between. The CDR3 contains 15 residues. Germline values: CDR1 DFQATT, CDR2 SNEGSKA (reference sequence). DNA of the CDR3: TGCAGTGCTAGAGATGGCCGGGTTGGCGATCAGCCCCAGCATTTT. Amino acid sequence: CSARDGRVGDQPQHF.

This chain connects TRBV6-5 to TRBJ1-5, with no clear D. This CDR3 region has 16 residues. Germline CDR1 reads MNHEY; CDR2 reads SVGAGI. Trimming shortened V by 6 bases and J by 0 bases, and 15 bases separated the two germline ends. CDR3 sequence (DNA): TGTGCCAGCAGAAGGACTGGGAACTATAGCAATCAGCCCCAGCATTTT. Translated, it gives CASRRTGNYSNQPQHF.

This clonotype has ten or more counts. This chain joins TRBV28 and TRBJ1-6; TRBD1 aligns across 7 bases. The CDR3 has 15 residues. With 6 bases clipped from V and 9 bases from J, the junction kept 11 bases outside the gene matches. From germline, CDR1 is MDHEN and CDR2 SYDVKM. The DNA of the CDR3 is TGTGCCAGCAGCCCCAACGACAGGGTTAGTTCACCCCTCCACTTT. Translating it yields CASSPNDRVSSPLHF.

The chain recombines TRBV10-3 with TRBJ2-7, with D possibly matching TRBD2 (5 bases). The CDR3 length is 13 residues. The ends were cut back, 10 bases at V and 3 bases at J, with 16 bases in the middle. The germline CDR1 and CDR2 sequences are ENHRY and SYGVKD. CDR3 coding DNA: TGTGCCACCGCGGAGGTTGGGAGCTACGAGCAGTACTTC. Amino acid sequence: CATAEVGSYEQYF.

The chain uses TRBV20-1 and TRBJ2-7; 7 bases are a match to TRBD2. Per the germline V gene, CDR1 is DFQATT and CDR2 is SNEGSKA (reference sequence). The trim removed 6 bases at V and 0 bases at J, leaving 8 bases unmatched. There are 14 residues in the CDR3. The DNA for the CDR3 is TGCAGTGCCACCAACACTAGCGTCTCCTACGAGCAGTACTTC. Translation gives CSATNTSVSYEQYF.

A note on this clonotype: The junction differs from germline at one of its ends, possibly a read error. This chain links TRBV3-1 with TRBJ1-1, with 7 bases aligning to TRBD1. The CDR3 length is 13 residues. From germline, CDR1 is LGHDT and CDR2 YNNKEL (reference sequence). The CDR3 sequence is CASSPGQILEASF. The CDR3 nucleotides are TGTGCCAGCAGCCCGGGACAGATCCTTGAGGCTTCCTTT. Full variable domain (remainder filled in from reference TRBV3-1 and TRBJ1-1): DTAVSQTPKYLVTQMGNDKSIKCEQNLGHDTMYWYKQDSKKFLKIMFSYNNKELIINETVPNRFSPKSPDKAHLNLHINSLELGDSAVYFCASSPGQILEASFGQGTRLTVV.

Concerning this clonotype: At one boundary the junction diverges from the germline segment, which might be a read error. This sequence joins TRBV5-6 and TRBJ2-5; 7 nucleotides line up with TRBD2. CDR1 is SGHDT, CDR2 YYEEEE, per germline. CDR3 size: 15 residues. In DNA form, the CDR3 reads TGTGCCAGCAGCCGCCCAATAGCGGGCGGGGAGACCCAGTACTTT. The encoded protein is CASSRPIAGGETQYF. Looking up the rest from reference TRBV5-6 and TRBJ2-5 gives the full variable domain: DAGVTQSPTHLIKTRGQQVTLRCSPKSGHDTVSWYQQALGQGPQFIFQYYEEEERQRGNFPDRFSGHQFPNYSSELNVNALLLGDSALYLCASSRPIAGGETQYFGPGTRLLVL.

This clonotype is classed as medium-sized. J is TRBJ2-7 and V is TRBV5-8; D is perhaps TRBD2 (6 bases). Germline-derived CDR1 and CDR2 are SGHTS and YDEGEE. CDR3 length: 14 amino acids. Trimming stripped 2 bases from V and 4 bases from J, with 13 bases between. This chain's CDR3 is CASSFGGSGYEQYF. CDR3 coding DNA: TGTGCCAGCAGCTTCGGAGGTAGCGGTTACGAGCAGTACTTC.

In this sample, this clonotype turned up many times. The chain carries TRBV4-1 and TRBJ2-7; 7 bases match TRBD2. V dropped 1 base and J dropped 0; count of bases not matched to a gene: 6. The CDR3 runs to 16 residues. Germline values: CDR1 MGHRA, CDR2 YSYEKL. CDR3 region: CASSQGSAGTSYEQYF. The CDR3 nucleotides read TGCGCCAGCAGCCAAGGATCAGCGGGAACCTCCTACGAGCAGTACTTC.

This clonotype was detected only a few times. This chain's CDR3 is CATRPGHSYEQYF. The CDR3 DNA reads as TGTGCCACCAGGCCGGGACACTCCTACGAGCAGTACTTC. The chain is built from TRBV24-1 and TRBJ2-7, with TRBD1 as a possible D gene (6 bases). Trimming removed 7 bases at V and 0 bases at J, with 9 bases between. The CDR3 runs to 13 residues. Germline V gene data show CDR1 as KGHDR and CDR2 as SFDVKD.

The table lists this clonotype with a few counts. Compared with germline, one end of the junction differs, possibly owing to a read error. The chain has TRBV6-1 and TRBJ1-4; D is uncertain. Germline CDR1 is MNHNS and CDR2 is SASEGT. The length of the CDR3 is 14 residues. Here the CDR3 DNA reads TGTGCCAGCATGGCTTTCACAACTAATGAAAAACTGCCTTTT. Protein product: CASMAFTTNEKLPF.

This clonotype was detected only a few times. This may be a read error, as it is one base from a much larger clone. This sequence joins TRBV25-1 and TRBJ1-1, with no clear D. CDR1 and CDR2 (germline): MGHDK, SYGVNS. This CDR3 is 14 amino acids long. The CDR3, as DNA: TGTGCCAGCAGTGATCCAGGAATGAACACTGAAGCTCTCTTT. This sequence encodes CASSDPGMNTEALF.

This clonotype has at least ten counts. A much larger clone differs by one base, so this may be a read error. The genes are TRBV19 and TRBJ2-1; 12 bases map to TRBD2. The CDR3 has 15 amino acids. Germline CDR1 is LNHDA and CDR2 is SQIVND (reference sequence). V was pared by 9 bases and J by 9 bases, with 12 bases of the junction left unmatched. The CDR3 DNA reads as TGTGCCAGCAGACTGACTAGCGGGGGAGTCACTGAGCAGTTCTTC. Translation gives CASRLTSGGVTEQFF.

This clonotype was observed once. V is TRBV19 and J is TRBJ2-7, with 9 nucleotides matching TRBD1. J was trimmed by 6 bases and V by 6 bases; bases with no gene match: 6. The CDR3 runs 13 residues. The germline CDR1 and CDR2 sequences are LNHDA and SQIVND (reference sequence). CDR3 sequence (DNA): TGTGCCAGTAGATGGGGACAGGGAGGCGAGCAGTACTTC. Translating it yields CASRWGQGGEQYF. Full variable domain (outside the CDR3, taken from reference TRBV19 and TRBJ2-7): DGGITQSPKYLFRKEGQNVTLSCEQNLNHDAMYWYRQDPGQGLRLIYYSQIVNDFQKGDIAEGYSVSREKKESFPLTVTSAQKNPTAFYLCASRWGQGGEQYFGPGTRLTVT.

CDR3 in amino acids: CSARQGGTYGYTF. CDR3 coding DNA: TGCAGTGCTAGACAGGGCGGGACCTATGGCTACACCTTC. The rearrangement links TRBV20-1 to TRBJ1-2, with D possibly being TRBD1 (5 bases). This CDR3 is 13 amino acids long. The V gene lost 2 bases and the J gene lost 4 bases, with 11 bases spanning the gap. Germline CDR1 and CDR2: DFQATT and SNEGSKA (reference sequence).

This clonotype was detected a few times. One end of the junction is discordant with germline, which a read error may explain. The chain joins TRBV7-9 to TRBJ1-1; TRBD1 agrees at 11 bases. This CDR3 region has 15 residues. The germline V gene encodes CDR1 SEHNR and CDR2 FQNEAQ (reference sequence). CDR3 loop: CASSLGTGGNTEAFF. The CDR3 bases are TGTGCCAGCAGCTTAGGGACAGGGGGCAACACTGAAGCCTTCTTT.

As regards this clonotype: A much larger clone differs from this one at a single base, so this may be a read error. V gene TRBV9 combines with J gene TRBJ1-2, with 11 nucleotides matching TRBD1. Per the germline V gene, CDR1 is SGDLS and CDR2 is YYNGEE. This CDR3 contains 15 residues. This CDR3 reads CASGVGGQGGSGYTF. CDR3 in DNA: TGTGCCAGCGGCGTGGGGGGACAGGGGGGATCTGGCTACACCTTC.

This chain uses TRBV7-6 with TRBJ2-3; D not resolved. The ends were cut back, 4 bases at V and 5 bases at J, with 7 bases in the middle. CDR3 length equals 12 residues. The germline gives CDR1 SGHVS, CDR2 FNYEAQ. Written as DNA, the CDR3 is TGTGCCAGCAGCTCATCGAGAGATACGCAGTATTTT. Amino acid sequence: CASSSSRDTQYF.

A note on this clonotype: Germline and junction disagree at one end, which may indicate a read error. This chain connects TRBV12-3 or TRBV12-4 to TRBJ2-5; no clear D. The CDR3 is 14 residues long. Here the CDR3 reads CASGLGRTQETQYF. DNA of the CDR3: TGTGCCAGCGGTTTAGGGCGGACCCAAGAGACCCAGTACTTC.

The J gene is TRBJ2-7, the V gene TRBV20-1; 10 bases agree with TRBD2. Germline V lookup: CDR1 DFQATT, CDR2 SNEGSKA (reference sequence). V shed 5 bases, J shed 5 bases, and the junction held 6 bases outside the gene matches. This CDR3 region has 13 residues. The CDR3 nucleotides are TGCAGTGCTGGGGGGCTAGCGGGAGACGAGCAGTACTTC. Translated, it gives CSAGGLAGDEQYF.

The chain links TRBV4-1 to TRBJ1-6; no reliable D call. The CDR3 totals 14 residues. Trimming pared 5 bases from V and 8 bases from J, leaving 13 bases between. The germline V gene has CDR1 MGHRA and CDR2 YSYEKL. Here the CDR3 reads CASSYGRSDSPLHF. CDR3 nucleotide sequence: TGCGCCAGCAGCTATGGCCGTTCGGATTCACCCCTCCACTTT.

This clonotype showed up many times. This chain links TRBV18 with TRBJ1-1; D gene unclear. CDR3 length: 13 amino acids. The V end lost 0 bases, the J end lost 11 bases, and 13 bases lay between the germline ends. Germline V gene lookup returns CDR1 KGHSH and CDR2 LQKENI. The CDR3, as DNA: TGTGCCAGCTCACCACCGAGCCTGATTTCGGCTTTCTTT. This gives the protein CASSPPSLISAFF.